The 30 T cell receptor beta chains given below trace back to one sample, sequenced in a study of blood T cell repertoires in COVID-19. Sequenced by immunoSEQ multiplex PCR; TCRdb stores in-frame clones only, minus some. The profile covers approximately 200,000 clones, with about 80% appearing a single time and over 6.5% taken by the ten largest. Sample: peripheral blood. The receptors stem from a woman of 80 years or more with COVID-19, enrolled during active disease.

The rearrangement uses TRBV6-5 and TRBJ1-2, with 11 nucleotides matching TRBD1. V was pared by 6 bases and J by 5 bases, with 8 bases of the junction left unmatched. The germline CDR1 and CDR2 sequences are MNHEY and SVGAGI. There are 15 residues in the CDR3. CDR3 loop: CASSSGQGAEYGYTF. DNA for the CDR3: TGTGCCAGCAGCAGTGGACAGGGGGCGGAGTATGGCTACACCTTC.

This sequence joins TRBV5-1 and TRBJ1-3, with TRBD1 as a possible D gene (5 bases). The V and J ends lost 0 bases and 4 bases respectively, with 20 bases between them. CDR3 size: 18 residues. CDR1 is SGHRS, CDR2 YFSETQ, per germline. The CDR3 region is CASSLETRGRVMGNTIYF. DNA for the CDR3: TGCGCCAGCAGCTTGGAGACGCGCGGCAGGGTTATGGGAAACACCATATATTTT.

V and J are TRBV12-3 or TRBV12-4 and TRBJ2-7; a possible D gene is TRBD2 (5 bases). With 6 bases removed from V and 4 bases from J, the gap between germline ends came to 10 bases. The CDR3 contains 12 residues. CDR3 amino acids: CASRPGEYEQYF. The CDR3 DNA is TGTGCCAGCAGACCCGGGGAATACGAGCAGTACTTC.

The chain links TRBV5-1 to TRBJ1-2; TRBD1 is a possible D gene (5 bases). V lost 3 bases, J lost 10 bases, and 19 bases lay in between. CDR1 SGHRS and CDR2 YFSETQ come from the germline V gene. The CDR3 is 14 amino acids. The CDR3 reads CASSSSAGGWDYTF. CDR3 bases: TGCGCCAGCAGCTCCTCTGCGGGGGGTTGGGACTACACCTTC.

Here the CDR3 DNA reads TGTGCCAGTAGTTACTCAGGAACTGAAGCTTTCTTT. Encoded protein: CASSYSGTEAFF. The chain couples TRBV19 to TRBJ1-1, with unresolved D. Germline CDR1 reads LNHDA; CDR2 reads SQIVND (reference sequence). CDR3 size: 12 residues. The V end was cut by 5 bases, the J end by 5 bases, with 9 bases between.

V gene TRBV19 combines with J gene TRBJ2-7, with D perhaps matching TRBD1 (6 bases). Germline CDR1 LNHDA, CDR2 SQIVND (reference sequence). The ends were cut back, 3 bases at V and 4 bases at J, with 10 bases in the middle. This CDR3 contains 13 residues. The CDR3 loop is CASSIRDTYEQYF. The CDR3 region has the DNA TGTGCCAGTAGTATCAGGGACACGTACGAGCAGTACTTC.

The rearrangement uses TRBV3-1 (or the pseudogene TRBV3-2) and TRBJ1-2; D is uncertain. The CDR3 spans 14 residues. Trimming took 4 bases from V and 0 from J, leaving 9 bases between them. Per the germline V gene, CDR1 is LGHDT and CDR2 is YNNKEL (reference sequence). CDR3 region: CASSRNGANYGYTF. For the CDR3, the DNA is TGTGCCAGCAGCCGTAACGGGGCTAACTATGGCTACACCTTC.

The rearrangement uses TRBV21-1 and TRBJ1-5. TRBV21-1 is reported as a pseudogene. The CDR3 is 10 residues long. In DNA, the CDR3 is TGTGCCAGCCTCGATCAGCCCCAGCATTTT. It yields the protein CASLDQPQHF.

The V gene is TRBV5-1, the J gene TRBJ2-5, with D tentatively TRBD1 (5 bases). The J call may be in error: the DNA end matches TRBJ2-7 better. Germline CDR1 and CDR2: SGHRS and YFSETQ. The CDR3 consists of 15 residues. CDR3 sequence: CASSPEETASYEQYF. In nucleotides, the CDR3 is TGCGCCAGCAGCCCGGAAGAGACAGCCTCCTACGAGCAGTACTTC.

The chain employs TRBV7-2 and TRBJ2-1; D remains ambiguous. Germline CDR1 is SGHTA and CDR2 is FQGNSA. Trimming shortened V by 2 bases and J by 8 bases, and 7 bases separated the two germline ends. The CDR3 contains 12 residues. The CDR3 nucleotides read TGTGCCAGCAGCTTATTAGTCTATGAGCAGTTCTTC. It translates to CASSLLVYEQFF.

The rearrangement uses TRBV7-2 and TRBJ2-7; D is unclear. The V end lost 8 bases, the J end lost 2 bases, and 19 bases lay between the germline ends. In germline, CDR1 is SGHTA, CDR2 FQGNSA. The CDR3 totals 15 residues. The DNA for the CDR3 is TGTGCCAGCGTCCCTAGAGGCGCGGCCGCCTACGAGCAGTACTTC. The encoded protein is CASVPRGAAAYEQYF.

This chain uses TRBV7-8 with TRBJ2-7; 8 bases are a match to TRBD2. The CDR3 is made up of 13 amino acids. The V gene's germline CDR1 is SGHVS and CDR2 FQNEAQ. V lost 3 bases and J lost 3; bases outside the gene matches: 1. The CDR3 is CASSFSGVYEQYF. The CDR3 bases are TGTGCCAGCAGCTTTAGCGGGGTCTACGAGCAGTACTTC.

V and J are TRBV12-3 or TRBV12-4 and TRBJ2-4, with D unresolved. CDR3 length: 13 residues. The ends were cut back, 4 bases at V and 0 bases at J, with 4 bases in the middle. The CDR3 DNA is TGTGCCAGCAGTTCTCTAGCCAAAAACATTCAGTACTTC. It specifies CASSSLAKNIQYF.

The chain is built from TRBV7-6 and TRBJ1-2, with D tentatively TRBD1 (5 bases). From germline, CDR1 is SGHVS and CDR2 FNYEAQ. V lost 5 bases, J lost 3 bases, and 13 bases lay in between. This CDR3 has 14 residues. CDR3 sequence: CASSPGRDYYGYTF. CDR3 bases: TGTGCCAGCAGCCCGGGACGGGACTACTATGGCTACACCTTC.

DNA of the CDR3: TGTGCCAGCAGCTCCTCTAGCGGGGGGGGCACCGGGGAGCTGTTTTTT. This encodes CASSSSSGGGTGELFF. The gene calls are TRBV11-3 and TRBJ2-2; 12 positions match TRBD2. J gave up 4 bases and V 4 bases, and 4 bases lay outside the gene matches. The CDR3 spans 16 residues. Germline assignment: CDR1 SGHNT and CDR2 YENEEA.

The chain has TRBV3-1 (or the pseudogene TRBV3-2) and TRBJ2-7, with 9 bases aligning to TRBD2. Germline CDR1 is LGHDT and CDR2 is YNNKEL (reference sequence). The V and J ends lost 4 bases and 5 bases, in that order; junction bases with no gene match: 9. The CDR3 covers 15 residues. The CDR3 DNA follows: TGTGCCAGCAGCCCCGGGAGCGGGAGGACCCACGAGCAGTACTTC. It encodes CASSPGSGRTHEQYF.

This clone occurred a few times. This chain uses TRBV6-5 with TRBJ2-7; a weak D match, TRBD1 (8 bases). The CDR3 is 13 amino acids. Germline V gene data show CDR1 as MNHEY and CDR2 as SVGAGI. V was clipped by 6 bases and J by 1 base, with 10 bases between them. Here the CDR3 reads CASRQGGSYEQYF. CDR3 DNA: TGTGCCAGCAGACAGGGGGGGTCCTACGAGCAGTACTTC.

The chain recombines TRBV28 with TRBJ2-3, with TRBD2 as a possible D gene (6 bases). Germline loops: CDR1 MDHEN, CDR2 SYDVKM. V lost 5 bases and J lost 0, with 15 bases in between. The CDR3 is 16 amino acids. The CDR3 DNA sequence: TGTGCCAGCAGTCCACGCGCGGGATCTAGCACAGATACGCAGTATTTT. Encoded protein: CASSPRAGSSTDTQYF.

The chain employs TRBV12-5 and TRBJ1-5, with D hard to call. The V end was cut by 3 bases, the J end by 6 bases, with 12 bases between. Germline lookup yields CDR1 LGHNT and CDR2 FRNRAP. CDR3 size: 14 residues. The CDR3 is CASGFEEGPQPQHF. Written as DNA, the CDR3 is TGTGCTAGTGGTTTTGAGGAGGGTCCTCAGCCCCAGCATTTT.

A note on this clone: One end of the junction fails to match germline, which may point to a read error. This sequence joins TRBV7-7 and TRBJ2-7, with 7 bases that match TRBD2. The CDR3 runs 15 residues. Germline CDR1 and CDR2: SSHAT and FNYEAQ (reference sequence). In DNA form, the CDR3 reads TGTGCTAGCAGCCCCGGGGGGACGGAGTCCTACGAGCAGTACTTC. Protein product: CASSPGGTESYEQYF.

The chain uses TRBV3-1 (or the pseudogene TRBV3-2) and TRBJ2-7, with D maybe TRBD2 (6 bases). Trimming stripped 2 bases from V and 4 bases from J, with 15 bases between. Germline CDR1 LGHDT, CDR2 YNNKEL (reference sequence). CDR3 size: 15 residues. This chain's CDR3 is CASSQSPGLPYEQYF. CDR3 bases: TGTGCCAGCAGCCAATCTCCGGGACTGCCTTACGAGCAGTACTTC.

This chain links TRBV2 with TRBJ2-4, with 7 positions matching TRBD2. CDR3 length: 16 amino acids. Per the germline V gene, CDR1 is SNHLY and CDR2 is FYNNEI. V shed 0 bases and J 2 bases; nucleotides not matched to a gene: 4. The CDR3 region has the DNA TGTGCCAGCAGTGAAGCGGGGCGGGGGACCAAAAACATTCAGTACTTC. Translation: CASSEAGRGTKNIQYF.

A note on this clone: The junction departs from germline at one end; a sequencing error may be responsible. V and J are TRBV2 and TRBJ1-3; D is possibly TRBD1 (5 bases). The CDR3 contains 17 residues. The V gene's germline CDR1 is SNHLY and CDR2 FYNNEI. In DNA form, the CDR3 reads TGTGCCAGCAATGAACGCCAGGGATATTATTCTGGAAACACCATATATTTT. Its translation is CASNERQGYYSGNTIYF.

The chain joins TRBV19 to TRBJ1-2; possible D gene TRBD1, 5 bases. Germline loops: CDR1 LNHDA, CDR2 SQIVND (reference sequence). Trimming shortened V by 9 bases and J by 5 bases, and 10 bases separated the two germline ends. This CDR3 is 11 amino acids long. The CDR3 protein is CASRQTYGYTF. The CDR3 region has the DNA TGTGCCAGCAGACAGACATATGGCTACACCTTC.

The gene calls are TRBV28 and TRBJ1-6; a weak D match, TRBD1 (6 bases). This CDR3 comprises 14 residues. Germline V gives CDR1 MDHEN, CDR2 SYDVKM. Trimming took off 7 bases at V and 6 bases at J, with 13 bases between the two ends. The CDR3 DNA is TGTGCCAGCAACGGCGGACAGCCTAATTCACCCCTCCACTTT. Translating it yields CASNGGQPNSPLHF.

The chain employs TRBV19 and TRBJ1-2, with 9 bases that match TRBD1. This CDR3 is 15 amino acids long. The trim removed 3 bases at V and 8 bases at J, leaving 10 bases unmatched. Germline V gene data show CDR1 as LNHDA and CDR2 as SQIVND (reference sequence). CDR3 sequence reads: CASSIGDRVFGGYTF. The CDR3 bases are TGTGCCAGTAGTATCGGGGACAGGGTTTTCGGCGGCTACACCTTC.

In its sample, this clone was seen once. DNA of the CDR3: TGTGCCAGCAGTTTGCTACAGGGTACTTCACCCCTCCACTTT. Protein: CASSLLQGTSPLHF. V and J are TRBV28 and TRBJ1-6; possibly TRBD1 for D (6 bases). Germline CDR1 is MDHEN and CDR2 is SYDVKM. The CDR3 sequence is 14 residues long. Trimming took off 3 bases at V and 9 bases at J, with 12 bases between the two ends.

This clone was recorded only once. The CDR3 loop reads CASSPGTAGELFF. The CDR3 DNA is TGTGCCAGCAGCCCAGGGACTGCCGGGGAGCTGTTTTTT. The chain couples TRBV11-2 to TRBJ2-2, with D perhaps matching TRBD2 (6 bases). Germline V lookup: CDR1 SGHAT, CDR2 FQNNGV. The CDR3 is made up of 13 amino acids. Trimming took off 5 bases at V and 6 bases at J, with 10 bases between the two ends.

The DNA for the CDR3 is TGTGCCAGCAGCTCGACTCTATACGAGCAGTACTTC. Translating it yields CASSSTLYEQYF. The chain has TRBV11-2 and TRBJ2-7; D is ambiguous. The ends were cut back, 4 bases at V and 4 bases at J, with 8 bases in the middle. This CDR3 region has 12 residues. CDR1 is SGHAT and CDR2 is FQNNGV in the germline V gene.

V gene TRBV7-9 combines with J gene TRBJ2-5; the D is unclear. Germline CDR1 and CDR2: SEHNR and FQNEAQ (reference sequence). V shed 0 bases and J shed 2 bases, with 7 bases lying between them. The CDR3 is made up of 14 amino acids. The CDR3 spells CASSLAEWQETQYF. The CDR3 nucleotides are TGTGCCAGCAGCTTAGCGGAGTGGCAAGAGACCCAGTACTTC.